A selection of T cell receptor beta chains follows, all from one sample in a study of CD8 T cells in Susac syndrome. Each CDR3 protein is one row after TCRdb ran MiXCR on the immunoSEQ multiplex PCR reads. Of under 200,000 distinct CDR3 sequences in the sample, approximately 95% are singletons; the top ten hold less than 0.2%. The material sequenced was CD8+ T cells from PBMCs. All receptors derive from a human donor with Susac syndrome. CDR3s include the opening cysteine and the closing phenylalanine or tryptophan. The D gene is left open where the match is weak. The listing skips clone size in some rows; elsewhere it reads once, few, many or a size class.

clone size	CDR3 length	J gene	V gene	D gene	CDR3 DNA	CDR3 protein
-	14	TRBJ1-2	TRBV20-1	TRBD1	TGCAGTGCTAGAGATCTCACAGGGGGCTATGGCTACACCTTC	CSARDLTGGYGYTF
-	13	TRBJ2-7	TRBV28	-	TGTGCCAGCAGTAGACAGGAACGGCGGGAGCAGTACTTC	CASSRQERREQYF
-	15	TRBJ2-5	TRBV15	TRBD1	TGTGCCACCAGCAAGCCGGGACAGGGTTGGGTGACCCAGTACTTC	CATSKPGQGWVTQYF
-	12	TRBJ2-2	TRBV7-7	-	TGTGCTAGCAAAGAGACGGACGGGGAGCTGTTTTTT	CASKETDGELFF
-	15	TRBJ2-1	TRBV12-3/TRBV12-4	TRBD1	TGTGCCAGCAGGGCCGGGACAGGGCCCTACAATGAGCAGTTCTTC	CASRAGTGPYNEQFF
-	15	TRBJ2-5	TRBV4-1	TRBD2	TGCGCCAGCAGCCAAGACTCTAGCGGGGGGGAGACCCAGTACTTC	CASSQDSSGGETQYF
-	15	TRBJ1-2	TRBV9	-	TGTGCCAGCAGCGAGGGCGGTTACTCTAACTATGGCTACACCTTC	CASSEGGYSNYGYTF
-	15	TRBJ2-7	TRBV27	TRBD2	TGTGCCAGCAGGCTCGGGACTAGCGGGAGTTACGAGCAGTACTTC	CASRLGTSGSYEQYF
-	17	TRBJ2-2	TRBV11-1	TRBD1	TGTGCCAGCAGTCGACAGAACAGGGGGCGCAACACCGGGGAGCTGTTTTTT	CASSRQNRGRNTGELFF
-	17	TRBJ2-7	TRBV28	TRBD2	TGTGCCAGCAGCCCCATAAGAGCGGGGGCGAACTCCTACGAGCAGTACTTC	CASSPIRAGANSYEQYF
-	16	TRBJ2-1	TRBV5-4	TRBD2	TGTGCCAGCAGCCACGGACTAGCGGGGGTGTACAATGAGCAGTTCTTC	CASSHGLAGVYNEQFF
once	18	TRBJ2-1	TRBV5-6	TRBD1	TGTGCCAGCAGCCTCCGGGACAGGGGGCATTGGGCCTACAATGAGCAGTTCTTC	CASSLRDRGHWAYNEQFF
-	14	TRBJ2-5	TRBV5-1	TRBD1	TGCGCCAGCAGCTTGGGACAGGGGAGGCCATCTACGCACTTC	CASSLGQGRPSTHF
-	13	TRBJ1-1	TRBV25-1	TRBD1	TGTGCCAGCAGTGGCGGGACAGGGGGAGAAGCTTTCTTT	CASSGGTGGEAFF
-	17	TRBJ2-1	TRBV4-1	-	TGCGCCAGCAGCCAAGACGATATGGGACTCATCTACAATGAGCAGTTCTTC	CASSQDDMGLIYNEQFF
-	16	TRBJ2-1	TRBV10-3	TRBD1	TGTGCCATCAGCAAAGTGAGACAGGGGGCATACAATGAGCAGTTCTTC	CAISKVRQGAYNEQFF
-	17	TRBJ2-1	TRBV20-1	TRBD2	TGCAGTGCTAGAGATTGGCTAGCGGCGAGCTCCTACAATGAGCAGTTCTTC	CSARDWLAASSYNEQFF
-	16	TRBJ1-1	TRBV9	TRBD1	TGTGCCAGCAGCCCTCCGGGACAGGGGCGGAGCACTGAAGCTTTCTTT	CASSPPGQGRSTEAFF
-	14	TRBJ2-2	TRBV30	-	TGTGCCTGGAGCCCTGGGCAGGGCGCCGGGGAGCTGTTTTTT	CAWSPGQGAGELFF
-	11	TRBJ2-7	TRBV5-1	TRBD1	TGCGCCAGCAGCCAGGGACAGGAGCAGTACTTC	CASSQGQEQYF
-	14	TRBJ1-5	TRBV6-6	-	TGTGCCAGCAGTTACGCTGGGGGAGGTCAGCCCCAGCATTTT	CASSYAGGGQPQHF
-	15	TRBJ1-5	TRBV7-2	TRBD1	TGTGCCAGCAGCTCCCGGGACAGGCGGTGTGGGCCCCAGCATTTT	CASSSRDRRCGPQHF
-	17	TRBJ2-6	TRBV12-3/TRBV12-4	-	TGTGCCAGCAGTCCCTCACAGGGGAGGGCTGGGGCCAACGTCCTGACTTTC	CASSPSQGRAGANVLTF
-	17	TRBJ2-2	TRBV3-1	TRBD2	TGTGCCAGCAGCCAAGAAATACTAGCGGGAGAAACCGGGGAGCTGTTTTTT	CASSQEILAGETGELFF
-	15	TRBJ1-6	TRBV4-2	TRBD1	TGTGCCAGCCGCGTGAGGGGACAGGGGGATTCACCCCTCCACTTT	CASRVRGQGDSPLHF
once	16	TRBJ2-7	TRBV3-1	TRBD2	TGTGCCAGCAGCCAAGAATCGGGACTAGATAGGTACGAGCAGTACTTC	CASSQESGLDRYEQYF